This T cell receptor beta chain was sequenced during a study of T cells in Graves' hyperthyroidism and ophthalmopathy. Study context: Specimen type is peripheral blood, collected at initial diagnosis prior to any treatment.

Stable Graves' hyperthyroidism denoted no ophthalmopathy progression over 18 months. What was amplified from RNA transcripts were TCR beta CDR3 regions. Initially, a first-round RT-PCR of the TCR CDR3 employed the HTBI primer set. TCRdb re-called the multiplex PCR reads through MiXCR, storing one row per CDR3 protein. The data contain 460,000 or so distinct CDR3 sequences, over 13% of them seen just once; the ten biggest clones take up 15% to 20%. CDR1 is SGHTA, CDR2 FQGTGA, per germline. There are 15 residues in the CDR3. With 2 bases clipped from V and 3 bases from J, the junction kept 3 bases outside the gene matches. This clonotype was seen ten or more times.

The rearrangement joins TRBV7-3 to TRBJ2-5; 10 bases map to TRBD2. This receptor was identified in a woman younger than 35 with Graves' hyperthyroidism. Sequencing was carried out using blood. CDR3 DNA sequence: TGTGCCAGCAGCTTAGTAGGACTAGCGGAAGAGACCCAGTACTTC. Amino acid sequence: CASSLVGLAEETQYF. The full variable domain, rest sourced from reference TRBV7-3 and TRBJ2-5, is GAGVSQTPSNKVTEKGKYVELRCDPISGHTALYWYRQSLGQGPEFLIYFQGTGAADDSGLPNDRFFAVRPEGSVSTLKIQRTERGDSAVYLCASSLVGLAEETQYFGPGTRLLVL.